Reported below is one TCR beta chain. This sample was included in a study of blood T cell repertoires in COVID-19. Original handling: Reference gene primer amplification yielded estimated nucleated cell counts. The repertoire was sequenced with immunoSEQ multiplex PCR; TCRdb's copy has only in-frame clones and lacks some. That table furnishes V, J and clone size, whereas the DNA furnished D and trimming. The data show approximately 390,000 clones, just under 90% seen once. The CDR3 runs 17 residues. V was trimmed by 0 bases and J by 2 bases, leaving 16 bases between them. Germline CDR1 and CDR2: SEHNR and FQNEAQ (reference sequence).

The chain carries TRBV7-9 and TRBJ1-2; a weak D match, TRBD1 (6 bases). The sample taken for sequencing was PBMCs or T cells enriched from blood (not recorded which). The sequence was obtained from a woman aged 45-60 years who had recovered from COVID-19. The CDR3 loop is CASSLANRDRTNYGYTF. CDR3 bases: TGTGCCAGCAGCTTAGCGAACAGGGACCGGACCAACTATGGCTACACCTTC.